The 31 T cell receptor beta chains listed next were all sequenced from one sample in a study of identical twins (dated by TCRdb to the mid-2010s). The library was built by means of 5' RACE. Sequencing took place on an Illumina HiSeq 2000. TCRdb applied fastp at Q25 and MiXCR to the public reads, then kept only in-frame beta chains. Entries are consolidated by CDR3 protein sequence, retaining the most common genes and DNA. Within this sample are about 890,000 distinct CDR3 sequences, with around an eighth of them counted one time only. The ten largest make up around 1.5% of the sample. Separately, the same data were catalogued under a study of yellow fever vaccine responses in identical twins.

Input material: PBMCs. Receptors were obtained from a woman between 18 and 30 years old in good health.

This clonotype was observed many times. The V call is TRBV12-3 or TRBV12-4, the J call TRBJ2-1, with D possibly being TRBD2 (5 bases). V lost 5 bases, J lost 7 bases, and 18 bases lay in between. The CDR3 is 15 residues long. The CDR3 DNA reads as TGTGCCAGCAGTCCGAGGGTCCGGGATGCTAATGAGCAGTTCTTC. The encoded protein is CASSPRVRDANEQFF.

Only a few counts were recorded for this clonotype. The J gene is TRBJ2-3, the V gene TRBV27; TRBD2 aligns across 10 bases. The length of the CDR3 is 13 residues. Germline CDR1 and CDR2: MNHEY and SMNVEV (reference sequence). V lost 7 bases, J lost 11 bases, and 9 bases stayed unmatched. DNA for the CDR3: TGTGCCAGCACGGAGCGGGGGGGCCGCAAGCAGTATTTT. It yields the protein CASTERGGRKQYF.

The chain couples TRBV2 to TRBJ2-6; D gene uncertain. The length of the CDR3 is 16 residues. Per the germline V gene, CDR1 is SNHLY and CDR2 is FYNNEI. Trimming removed 5 bases from V and 0 bases from J, with 11 bases in between. The DNA for the CDR3 is TGTGCCAGCAGTTACCCTGTTAGCTCTGGGGCCAACGTCCTGACTTTC. It encodes CASSYPVSSGANVLTF.

The chain combines TRBV3-1 with TRBJ2-3; D is unresolved. Looked up from germline, CDR1 is LGHDT and CDR2 is YNNKEL (reference sequence). This CDR3 spans 16 amino acids. V lost 1 base, J lost 5 bases, and 16 bases lay in between. Here the CDR3 DNA reads TGTGCCAGCAGCCAAGCCAAGCGCCTGGTGATAGATACGCAGTATTTT. Its protein product is CASSQAKRLVIDTQYF.

In its sample, this clonotype was seen many times. The genes are TRBV20-1 and TRBJ2-1; 7 nucleotides line up with TRBD1. Germline V lookup: CDR1 DFQATT, CDR2 SNEGSKA (reference sequence). The CDR3 totals 14 residues. Trimming removed 6 bases from V and 2 bases from J; junction bases left unmatched: 7. The CDR3 protein is CSAIPGTAYNEQFF. As DNA, the CDR3 is TGCAGTGCCATCCCCGGGACAGCCTACAATGAGCAGTTCTTC.

This chain links TRBV5-1 with TRBJ2-7, with 7 bases aligning to TRBD2. Trimming cost V 0 bases and J 2 bases; bases outside gene matches: 5. The CDR3 loop spans 15 amino acids. Germline assignment: CDR1 SGHRS and CDR2 YFSETQ. In nucleotides, the CDR3 is TGCGCCAGCAGCTTGGCGGCTAGCGGCACCTACGAGCAGTACTTC. Encoded protein: CASSLAASGTYEQYF.

This clonotype was counted only a few times. The genes are TRBV20-1 and TRBJ1-6; unclear D gene. The CDR3 has 13 amino acids. CDR1 DFQATT and CDR2 SNEGSKA come from the germline V gene (reference sequence). V gave up 1 base and J gave up 10 bases, with 11 bases separating them. CDR3 sequence: CSARVRADSPLHF. The CDR3 DNA sequence: TGCAGTGCTAGAGTTAGGGCTGACTCACCCCTCCACTTT.

This chain joins TRBV4-2 and TRBJ2-3, with D perhaps given as TRBD1 or TRBD2 (5 bases each). This CDR3 contains 15 residues. The germline V and J ends were trimmed by 4 bases and 2 bases, with 13 bases remaining between them. CDR1 and CDR2 from the germline V gene are LGHNA and YNFKEQ. CDR3: CASSRETADTDTQYF. Written as DNA, the CDR3 is TGTGCCAGCAGCCGAGAGACAGCGGACACAGATACGCAGTATTTT.

CDR3 region: CASTTEAMGGFYGYTF. The CDR3 DNA reads TGTGCCAGTACTACCGAGGCGATGGGGGGATTTTATGGCTACACCTTC. The rearrangement uses TRBV19 and TRBJ1-2; D may be TRBD1 (5 bases). This CDR3 comprises 16 residues. From germline, CDR1 is LNHDA and CDR2 SQIVND (reference sequence). With 7 bases removed from V and 5 bases from J, the gap between germline ends came to 23 bases. Supplemented by reference TRBV19 and TRBJ1-2, the full variable domain reads DGGITQSPKYLFRKEGQNVTLSCEQNLNHDAMYWYRQDPGQGLRLIYYSQIVNDFQKGDIAEGYSVSREKKESFPLTVTSAQKNPTAFYLCASTTEAMGGFYGYTFGSGTRLTVV.

Of note for this clonotype: The junction departs from germline at one end; a sequencing error may be responsible. The chain is built from TRBV5-1 and TRBJ1-2; TRBD1 might be the D (5 bases). CDR1 and CDR2 (germline): SGHRS, YFSETQ. This CDR3 spans 14 amino acids. CDR3 amino acids: CACSLGQGFSGYTF. The CDR3 nucleotides are TGCGCCTGCAGCTTGGGGCAGGGATTCTCTGGCTACACCTTC.

This clonotype was counted between two and nine times. The CDR3 reads CASSFGSGGTEAFF. CDR3 nucleotides: TGTGCCAGCAGCTTTGGTTCGGGTGGCACTGAAGCTTTCTTT. The chain has TRBV5-6 and TRBJ1-1; D gene unclear. V lost 2 bases and J lost 4, with 12 bases in between. The CDR3 totals 14 residues. Per germline, CDR1 SGHDT and CDR2 YYEEEE.

This clonotype was picked up many times. This chain connects TRBV5-5 to TRBJ2-2; 7 bases agree with TRBD2. CDR3 length: 17 residues. CDR1 and CDR2 (germline): SGHKS, YYEKEE (reference sequence). Trimming took 6 bases from V and 1 from J; bases not matched to a gene: 12. The CDR3 sequence is CASTSIAGDENTGELFF. Here the CDR3 DNA reads TGTGCCAGCACCTCAATTGCGGGGGACGAGAACACCGGGGAGCTGTTTTTT.

In this sample, this clonotype turned up a few times. The chain carries TRBV2 and TRBJ2-7, with TRBD2 as a possible D gene (5 bases). V was pared by 0 bases and J by 5 bases, with 8 bases between. Germline V gives CDR1 SNHLY, CDR2 FYNNEI. The CDR3 runs 13 residues. CDR3 sequence (DNA): TGTGCCAGCAGTGAAGCGGGAGACAACGAGCAGTACTTC. Translated: CASSEAGDNEQYF.

The chain combines TRBV28 with TRBJ2-2; weak D call: TRBD2 (5 bases). The CDR3 sequence is 15 residues long. CDR1 and CDR2 from the germline V gene are MDHEN and SYDVKM. V gave up 10 bases and J gave up 6 bases, with 21 bases separating them. The chain's CDR3 is CAILRSHEGAGELFF. As DNA, the CDR3 is TGTGCCATCCTAAGATCCCACGAGGGTGCCGGGGAGCTGTTTTTT.

This clonotype turned up a few times. V is TRBV20-1 and J is TRBJ1-6; D is perhaps TRBD1 (5 bases). V was shortened by 1 base and J by 0 bases, with 16 bases between the two germline ends. Germline V gene sequence: CDR1 DFQATT, CDR2 SNEGSKA (reference sequence). The CDR3 contains 18 residues. CDR3 sequence (DNA): TGCAGTGCTAGAGGTGGTACAGGCCTCAGCTCCTATAATTCACCCCTCCACTTT. It encodes CSARGGTGLSSYNSPLHF.

This clonotype was observed a handful of times. This sequence joins TRBV4-2 and TRBJ2-1; D may be TRBD2 (6 bases). V lost 0 bases and J 5 bases, leaving 14 bases between the germline ends. The V gene's germline CDR1 is LGHNA and CDR2 YNFKEQ. CDR3 size: 16 residues. In nucleotides, the CDR3 is TGTGCCAGCAGCCAAGAGTCTTCTAGCGCCAACAATGAGCAGTTCTTC. Translating it yields CASSQESSSANNEQFF.

This clonotype has a count of ten or more. The chain joins TRBV27 to TRBJ1-1; no definite D call. Germline V gene sequence: CDR1 MNHEY, CDR2 SMNVEV (reference sequence). The CDR3 runs 14 residues. V was pared by 3 bases and J by 0 bases, with 8 bases between. CDR3: CASSFGRLNTEAFF. CDR3 nucleotides: TGTGCCAGCAGTTTCGGCAGACTGAACACTGAAGCTTTCTTT.

The sample holds a few counts of this clonotype. The chain is built from TRBV2 and TRBJ2-7, with 9 bases identical to TRBD2. Trimming at V came to 6 bases and at J to 2 bases, leaving 5 bases not matched to a gene. Germline V CDR1 and CDR2: SNHLY, FYNNEI. CDR3 length equals 14 residues. The CDR3 sequence is CASSGLAGTYEQYV. CDR3 DNA sequence: TGTGCCAGCAGCGGGCTAGCGGGGACCTACGAGCAGTACGTC.

J is TRBJ1-3 and V is TRBV6-5; D may be TRBD1 (5 bases). This CDR3 is 16 amino acids long. Trimming removed 0 bases from V and 0 bases from J, with 9 bases in between. CDR1 and CDR2 (germline): MNHEY, SVGAGI. Here the CDR3 reads CASSYSGGGSGNTIYF. The CDR3, as DNA: TGTGCCAGCAGTTACTCGGGGGGAGGCTCTGGAAACACCATATATTTT.

The chain links TRBV2 to TRBJ2-7, with 10 bases lining up with TRBD2. The CDR3 spans 16 residues. Per the germline V gene, CDR1 is SNHLY and CDR2 is FYNNEI. The V segment lost 5 bases and the J segment 5 bases; nucleotides outside the gene matches: 12. The CDR3 reads CASSSGAGGPIHEQYF. The CDR3 region has the DNA TGTGCCAGCAGTTCGGGAGCGGGAGGGCCAATCCACGAGCAGTACTTC.

This clonotype was detected a few times. This chain links TRBV11-2 with TRBJ2-7, with unresolved D. The CDR3 is 15 amino acids. CDR1 is SGHAT, CDR2 FQNNGV, per germline. V was pared by 5 bases and J by 0 bases, with 14 bases between. The CDR3: CASSPALGSSYEQYF. The CDR3 nucleotides are TGTGCCAGCAGCCCCGCGCTGGGAAGCTCCTACGAGCAGTACTTC.

This clonotype was seen a handful of times. This chain connects TRBV4-2 to TRBJ2-7; TRBD2 matches at 11 bases. The CDR3 is 15 residues long. With 4 bases clipped from V and 3 bases from J, the junction kept 5 bases outside the gene matches. From germline, CDR1 is LGHNA and CDR2 YNFKEQ. DNA for the CDR3: TGTGCCAGCAGCCCCGACGGGACTAGCGGCTACGAGCAGTACTTC. As protein: CASSPDGTSGYEQYF.

The rearrangement uses TRBV4-2 and TRBJ2-3; 8 positions agree with TRBD2. Germline CDR1 is LGHNA and CDR2 is YNFKEQ. After removal of 4 bases from V and 7 bases from J, the junction contained 4 bases not matched to a gene. The CDR3 extends over 13 amino acids. The CDR3: CASSPQREYTQYF. CDR3 DNA: TGTGCCAGCAGCCCTCAGCGGGAGTATACGCAGTATTTT.

V usage is TRBV7-8 and J usage is TRBJ2-1; 8 bases agree with TRBD2. The CDR3 extends over 18 amino acids. The germline V gene has CDR1 SGHVS and CDR2 FQNEAQ. V was clipped by 5 bases and J by 8 bases; unmatched bases: 20. CDR3 coding DNA: TGTGCCAGCAGCCCAAGGAGGGTCCCGGGACTAGTGGTGTATGAGCAGTTCTTC. Protein: CASSPRRVPGLVVYEQFF.

This clonotype was seen more than once but under ten times. This chain connects TRBV27 to TRBJ2-1, with 13 bases matching TRBD2. The germline V gene encodes CDR1 MNHEY and CDR2 SMNVEV (reference sequence). This CDR3 region has 16 residues. Trimming took 7 bases from V and 7 from J; bases not matched to a gene: 10. Written as DNA, the CDR3 is TGTGCCAGCACTTACGGGACTAGCGGGAAATCTAATGAGCAGTTCTTC. Protein product: CASTYGTSGKSNEQFF.

This clonotype was observed a few times. The chain links TRBV6-1 to TRBJ2-5; 11 bases line up with TRBD2. The junction had 8 bases not matched to a gene; V was cut back by 8 bases and J by 9 bases. CDR3 length: 13 residues. The germline gives CDR1 MNHNS, CDR2 SASEGT. The CDR3 protein is CASGIAGGRSQYF. CDR3 bases: TGTGCCAGCGGTATAGCGGGAGGGAGGTCCCAGTACTTC.

This clonotype was detected a few times. This sequence joins TRBV19 and TRBJ1-4; D is ambiguous. CDR3 length equals 16 residues. In germline, CDR1 is LNHDA, CDR2 SQIVND (reference sequence). The V gene lost 6 bases and the J gene lost 3 bases, with 17 bases spanning the gap. The chain's CDR3 is CASSSLTEGSNEKLFF. The CDR3, as DNA: TGTGCCAGTAGCTCTCTCACTGAGGGATCTAATGAAAAACTGTTTTTT.

This clonotype has only a few counts. This chain uses TRBV20-1 with TRBJ2-5, with D possibly matching TRBD2 (6 bases). CDR1 and CDR2 (germline): DFQATT, SNEGSKA (reference sequence). The CDR3 sequence is 16 residues long. V dropped 0 bases and J dropped 5 bases, with 19 bases sitting between them. The CDR3 nucleotides are TGCAGTGCTAGAGATCTGCGGGACCCCCCTCGGGAGACCCAGTACTTC. Its protein is CSARDLRDPPRETQYF.

In its sample, this clonotype was seen a few times. This rearrangement joins TRBV3-1 to TRBJ2-1; 11 bases match TRBD2. CDR3 size: 15 residues. With 7 bases clipped from V and 6 bases from J, the junction kept 8 bases outside the gene matches. Germline CDR1 is LGHDT and CDR2 is YNNKEL (reference sequence). CDR3 DNA sequence: TGTGCCAGCACCGCGGGGACTAGCGGCCTCAATGAGCAGTTCTTC. Translating gives CASTAGTSGLNEQFF.

The chain joins TRBV24-1 to TRBJ2-5; 8 bases line up with TRBD2. With V trimmed by 1 base and J by 4 bases, 7 bases remained unmatched. The CDR3 is 16 amino acids. Germline V lookup: CDR1 KGHDR, CDR2 SFDVKD. The CDR3 sequence: CATSDFRTGGRETQYF. For the CDR3, the DNA is TGTGCCACCAGTGATTTCCGGACGGGGGGGCGAGAGACCCAGTACTTC.

This clonotype turned up a few times. V usage is TRBV20-1 and J usage is TRBJ2-7; perhaps TRBD1 as D (5 bases). CDR3 length: 13 residues. Per germline, CDR1 DFQATT and CDR2 SNEGSKA (reference sequence). V lost 2 bases and J lost 2, with 10 bases in between. The CDR3 sequence: CSARHRIPYEQYF. CDR3 DNA sequence: TGCAGTGCTAGACACAGGATACCCTACGAGCAGTACTTC.